This T cell receptor beta chain was identified in a study of Ad26.COV2.S vaccination and SARS-CoV-2 variants (dated by TCRdb to the early 2020s). Some background on the complete study: Sequencing of the TCRbeta repertoire served to evaluate the specificity and breadth of SARS-CoV-2-reactive T cell receptors following Ad26.COV2.S vaccination. A total of 32 samples were included in the TCR-sequenced set, comprising roughly 19 Ad26.COV2.S vaccine recipients, 5 placebo recipients and 8 SARS-CoV-2 convalescent individuals. Summary of the overall study and its limitations: Ad26.COV2.S recipients had higher spike-specific TCR breadth than placebo recipients (P = 0.0014). Vaccine and placebo recipients had similar non-spike TCR breadth, a finding consistent with the vaccine containing only spike. Substantial breadth of spike-specific CD8+ and CD4+ T cell responses was reported after vaccination. According to the authors, total T cell responses may have been underestimated by the TCR breadth and depth analyses.

The CDR3 starts with the cysteine, ends with the phenylalanine, and has 15 residues. Just the 45-base CDR3 DNA is kept, in frame starting at base 1. CDR1 and CDR2 (KGHSH, LQKENI) derive from the germline V gene. Between the V and J ends, shortened by 2 bases and 3 bases respectively, the junction contains 8 bases. With respect to this clone: The antigen it binds to is not known. It has no much larger one-base neighbor in the sample; base qualities were not kept.

The immunoSEQ Assay was used to sequence TCRbeta CDR3 regions. After extraction, genomic DNA underwent amplification by bias-controlled multiplex PCR, followed by high-throughput sequencing. Regarding the original processing steps: To quantify the absolute abundance of every unique TCRbeta CDR3 region, sequences were collapsed and filtered. T cell fraction was estimated by normalization of TCRbeta template counts to usable DNA, with usable DNA being measured through amplification of reference genes present in all nucleated cells. Repertoire TCRs were annotated as SARS-CoV-2-specific when V gene, CDR3 amino acid sequence and J gene were exactly matched to a known reactive TCR set. The reference SARS-CoV-2 TCR set was derived from MIRA and filtered for enrichment in COVID-19-positive ImmuneCODE repertoires, a step that removed public or cross-reactive TCRs. Using the MIRA antigens, annotated TCRs were further analysed by specific ORF or by position within an ORF. Breadth was defined as annotated unique rearrangements over total unique productive rearrangements; depth was the summed frequency of those rearrangements. Two-sided Wilcoxon rank-sum tests were applied when comparing TCR breadth between groups. TCRdb's version of the immuneACCESS table is confined to in-frame rearrangements and falls short of the full clone set. An unresolved V gene accounts for under half of the shortfall where checked; the remainder is of unknown origin. The V and J calls and clone size were taken over from that table, and D and trimming were inferred from the DNA. Within this sample are around 350,000 clones, with 92% of them counted one time only. The biggest ten clones account for around 4.2% of the sample.

The time point label on this specimen signifies: individuals recovered from natural SARS-CoV-2 infection. The sample was peripheral blood, taken after recovery from COVID-19. This sequence was found in a human donor who had recovered from COVID-19. This chain is built from TRBV18 and TRBJ2-6; the D segment could be TRBD2, given 6 matching bases. The DNA sequence is as follows: TGTGCCAGCTCACCAGGGGGGTTTGGGGCCAACGTCCTGACTTTC. Translated, this is CASSPGGFGANVLTF.